The 14 T cell receptor beta chains given below trace back to one sample, sequenced in a study of cytomegalovirus exposure and HLA in healthy donors. TCRdb keeps only in-frame clones here, not all; method: immunoSEQ multiplex PCR. The table has under 350,000 clones, 80% to 90% seen once; the top ten hold less than 1.2%. Sequencing was carried out using PBMCs. All receptors come from a young woman in good health and CMV-seronegative.

The chain has TRBV7-6 and TRBJ1-6; maybe TRBD1 (5 bases). Between the trimmed V and J ends, which lost 4 bases and 8 bases, there was a span of 15 bases. The CDR3 is 15 residues long. CDR1 is SGHVS, CDR2 FNYEAQ, per germline. CDR3 sequence reads: CASSSAHGTHSPLHF. The CDR3 region has the DNA TGTGCCAGCAGCTCCGCGCACGGGACTCATTCACCCCTCCACTTT.

This clone appeared a few times. The rearrangement joins TRBV5-1 to TRBJ1-1; possible D gene TRBD1, 6 bases. This CDR3 contains 12 residues. Germline V gives CDR1 SGHRS, CDR2 YFSETQ. Trimming left V 7 bases short and J 4 bases short, with 11 bases between. The CDR3: CASAQGGTEAFF. As DNA, the CDR3 is TGCGCCAGCGCACAGGGTGGCACTGAAGCTTTCTTT.

In this sample, this clone turned up a few times. At the DNA level, this CDR3 is encoded by other sequences in the same sample as well. The rearrangement links TRBV13 to TRBJ2-7, with 12 bases fitting TRBD1. Germline-derived CDR1 and CDR2 are PRHDT and FYEKMQ (reference sequence). With 5 bases clipped from V and 2 bases from J, the junction kept 4 bases outside the gene matches. The CDR3 extends over 15 amino acids. The CDR3 coding sequence is TGTGCCAGCAGCCCCCGGGACAGGGGGCCCTACGAGCAGTACTTC. Its translation is CASSPRDRGPYEQYF.

The gene calls are TRBV14 and TRBJ2-7; tentatively, D is TRBD2 (6 bases). CDR3 length: 15 amino acids. The germline V gene encodes CDR1 SGHDN and CDR2 FVKESK. V lost 5 bases and J lost 2, with 16 bases in between. The CDR3 is CASSLGGSSAYEQYF. The DNA for the CDR3 is TGTGCCAGCAGCTTGGGCGGGTCTAGCGCCTACGAGCAGTACTTC.

V and J are TRBV30 and TRBJ2-3; 9 bases agree with TRBD2. The length of the CDR3 is 14 residues. V shed 3 bases and J 4 bases; nucleotides not matched to a gene: 5. Germline assignment: CDR1 GTSNPN and CDR2 SVGIG (reference sequence). The CDR3: CAWRTAGGADTQYF. CDR3 coding DNA: TGTGCCTGGAGGACCGCGGGGGGGGCAGATACGCAGTATTTT. Full variable domain (rest looked up from reference TRBV30 and TRBJ2-3): SQTIHQWPATLVQPVGSPLSLECTVEGTSNPNLYWYRQAAGRGLQLLFYSVGIGQISSEVPQNLSASRPQDRQFILSSKKLLLSDSGFYLCAWRTAGGADTQYFGPGTRLTVL.

Only a few counts were recorded for this clone. The genes are TRBV5-1 and TRBJ2-3; D perhaps matches TRBD1 (6 bases). The CDR3 runs to 14 residues. The germline V and J ends were trimmed by 4 bases and 2 bases, with 11 bases remaining between them. CDR1 is SGHRS, CDR2 YFSETQ, per germline. The CDR3 loop reads CASSGGQFTDTQYF. The CDR3 nucleotides read TGCGCCAGCAGCGGAGGACAGTTCACAGATACGCAGTATTTT. Full variable domain (outside the CDR3, taken from reference TRBV5-1 and TRBJ2-3): KAGVTQTPRYLIKTRGQQVTLSCSPISGHRSVSWYQQTPGQGLQFLFEYFSETQRNKGNFPGRFSGRQFSNSRSEMNVSTLELGDSALYLCASSGGQFTDTQYFGPGTRLTVL.

This chain connects TRBV5-1 to TRBJ2-5, with D possibly TRBD1 on 6 matching bases. The ends were cut back, 4 bases at V and 5 bases at J, with 15 bases in the middle. Germline CDR1 reads SGHRS; CDR2 reads YFSETQ. There are 14 residues in the CDR3. The CDR3 DNA follows: TGCGCCAGCAGCCGCAACAGGGCTGGGGAGACCCAGTACTTC. This encodes CASSRNRAGETQYF.

This clone has only one observation. The chain has TRBV7-2 and TRBJ2-1; D ambiguous. CDR1 and CDR2 (germline): SGHTA, FQGNSA. This CDR3 contains 13 residues. Trimming stripped 0 bases from V and 4 bases from J, with 4 bases between. The CDR3 DNA reads TGTGCCAGCAGCTTAGCTCGTTACAATGAGCAGTTCTTC. Residues: CASSLARYNEQFF.

The genes are TRBV10-2 and TRBJ2-3, with TRBD2 matching over 8 bases. CDR1 WSHSY and CDR2 SAAADI come from the germline V gene. The trim removed 6 bases at V and 5 bases at J, leaving 10 bases unmatched. This CDR3 is 15 amino acids long. The CDR3 coding sequence is TGCGCCAGCAGGAGGGAAGCGGGAGTAATAGATACGCAGTATTTT. It translates to CASRREAGVIDTQYF.

The J gene is TRBJ2-7, the V gene TRBV7-9; a possible D gene is TRBD2 (5 bases). V was clipped by 6 bases and J by 2 bases, with 23 bases between them. Germline V gives CDR1 SEHNR, CDR2 FQNEAQ (reference sequence). The CDR3 has 17 residues. The chain's CDR3 is CASSPTTTVGSTYEQYF. CDR3 DNA sequence: TGTGCCAGCAGTCCAACCACCACAGTGGGGAGCACCTACGAGCAGTACTTC.

This clone came up a few times. The gene calls are TRBV11-2 and TRBJ1-1, with 7 bases matching TRBD1. The CDR3 is made up of 16 amino acids. V dropped 5 bases and J dropped 1; count of bases not matched to a gene: 10. The germline gives CDR1 SGHAT, CDR2 FQNNGV. CDR3 residues: CASSIDRARRNTEAFF. In DNA form, the CDR3 reads TGTGCCAGCAGCATCGACAGGGCACGGCGGAACACTGAAGCTTTCTTT.

The chain employs TRBV4-3 and TRBJ2-3; D is unresolved. V gave up 2 bases and J gave up 2 bases, with 11 bases separating them. The germline gives CDR1 LGHNA, CDR2 YSLEER. The CDR3 sequence is 15 residues long. CDR3 DNA: TGCGCCAGCAGCCAACAATGGGCCAACACAGATACGCAGTATTTT. Encoded protein: CASSQQWANTDTQYF.

The CDR3 DNA follows: TGCGCCAGCAGCTTGGTCCCCCCCCGCGAGCAGTACTTC. Translated: CASSLVPPREQYF. V gene TRBV5-1 combines with J gene TRBJ2-7; D not resolved. The CDR3 is 13 residues long. Germline-derived CDR1 and CDR2 are SGHRS and YFSETQ. The V end was cut by 0 bases, the J end by 6 bases, with 10 bases between.

The chain uses TRBV6-1 and TRBJ2-7; no clear D. Trimming took 1 base from V and 2 from J, leaving 9 bases between them. Germline loops: CDR1 MNHNS, CDR2 SASEGT. CDR3 size: 14 residues. The CDR3 sequence is CASSEVQVTYEQYF. Written as DNA, the CDR3 is TGTGCCAGCAGTGAAGTGCAGGTTACCTACGAGCAGTACTTC.